This T cell receptor (beta chain) appears in the sequencing data of a study of control samples from healthy donors and cancer patients. Sequencing used immunoSEQ multiplex PCR; TCRdb keeps in-frame clones, though not all of them. The table shows approximately 82,000 clones, with roughly 93% occurring only once. Germline CDR1 is MNHEY and CDR2 is SVGAGI. This CDR3 contains 15 residues. The V gene end was trimmed by 0 bases and the J gene end by 3 bases; junction bases not matched to a gene: 5. The TCR comes from a woman between 18 and 30 years old in good health. Material: blood. The rearrangement links TRBV6-5 to TRBJ2-7; 7 bases are a match to TRBD2. CDR3 in amino acids: CASSYSTASGYEQYF. Written as DNA, the CDR3 is TGTGCCAGCAGTTACTCGACCGCTAGCGGCTACGAGCAGTACTTC.